This T cell receptor beta chain is drawn from a study of blood T cell repertoires in COVID-19. For the study at large: From the United States, Italy and Spain came samples of acute and convalescent COVID-19. Nucleic acid was either cDNA or gDNA, and it came from T cells, B-cell-depleted T cells, or PBMCs.

In the authors' methods: Nucleated cell counts were estimated from reference gene primer amplification. Assay: immunoSEQ multiplex PCR; the TCRdb copy retains only in-frame clones and omits some. The DNA gave D and trimming, while V, J and clone size come from that table. The sample shows roughly 250,000 clones, about four fifths of them seen only once. V shed 2 bases and J shed 2 bases, with 12 bases lying between them. The V gene's germline CDR1 is MNHNS and CDR2 SASEGT. CDR3 length: 15 residues. The TCR was taken from a woman of 80 years or more with acute or convalescent COVID-19. The genes are TRBV6-1 and TRBJ2-5, with D hard to call. The sequenced sample consisted of peripheral blood. CDR3 DNA: TGTGCCAGCAGTGAAAGACATATTACACAAGAGACCCAGTACTTC. This codes for CASSERHITQETQYF.